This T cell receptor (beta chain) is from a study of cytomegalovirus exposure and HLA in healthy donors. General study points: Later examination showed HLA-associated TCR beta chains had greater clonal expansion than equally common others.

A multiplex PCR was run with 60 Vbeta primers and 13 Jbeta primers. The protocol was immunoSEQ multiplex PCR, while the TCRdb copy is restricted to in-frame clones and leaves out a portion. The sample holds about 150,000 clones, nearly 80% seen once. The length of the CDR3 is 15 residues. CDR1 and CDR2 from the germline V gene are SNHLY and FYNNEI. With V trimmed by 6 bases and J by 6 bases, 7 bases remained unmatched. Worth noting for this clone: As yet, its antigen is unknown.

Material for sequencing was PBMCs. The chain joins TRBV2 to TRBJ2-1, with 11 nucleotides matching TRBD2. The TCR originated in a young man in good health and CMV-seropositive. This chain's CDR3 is CASRDTSGRSNEQFF. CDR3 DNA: TGTGCCAGCAGGGATACTAGCGGGAGATCCAATGAGCAGTTCTTC.